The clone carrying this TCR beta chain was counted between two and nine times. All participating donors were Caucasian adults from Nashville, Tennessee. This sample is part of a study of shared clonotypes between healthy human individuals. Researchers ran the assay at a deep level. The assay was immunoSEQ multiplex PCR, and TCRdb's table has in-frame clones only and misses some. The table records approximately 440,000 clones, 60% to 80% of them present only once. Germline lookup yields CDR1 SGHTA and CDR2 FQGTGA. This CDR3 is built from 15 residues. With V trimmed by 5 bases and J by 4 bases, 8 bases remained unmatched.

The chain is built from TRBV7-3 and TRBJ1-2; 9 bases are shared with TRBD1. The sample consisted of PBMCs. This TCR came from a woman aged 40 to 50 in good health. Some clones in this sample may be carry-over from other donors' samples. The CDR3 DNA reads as TGTGCCAGCAGCCTCACAGGGGGCGGGAGCTATGGCTACACCTTC. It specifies CASSLTGGGSYGYTF.